One T cell receptor beta chain is described in this entry. Whole blood that had not undergone T cell sorting provided the isolated total RNA. This sample stems from a study of monozygotic twins with inflammatory bowel disease. The germline gives CDR1 SGHTA, CDR2 FQGNSA. The CDR3 totals 13 residues. One entry per CDR3 protein, without DNA, is what TCRdb gives after re-calling the 5' RACE reads. The sample table sets out just over 300,000 distinct CDR3 sequences. V and J are TRBV7-2 and TRBJ2-7; TCRdb returns TRBD1, unconfirmable since there is no DNA. The receptor's source is a human donor with ulcerative colitis or Crohn's disease, or a healthy co-twin of an affected twin (not recorded which). The material sequenced was blood. This chain's CDR3 is CASSRGVDYEQYF.